The 28 T cell receptor beta chains listed next were all sequenced from one sample in a study of blood T cell repertoires in COVID-19. Method: immunoSEQ multiplex PCR; TCRdb's copy keeps in-frame clones and lacks some. The sample records 260,000 or so clones, approximately 88% being singletons. The sample was PBMCs or T cells enriched from blood (not recorded which). The receptors derive from a woman between 40 and 50 years old with acute COVID-19.

The J gene is TRBJ2-2, the V gene TRBV7-8, with D maybe TRBD2 (6 bases). Germline CDR1 reads SGHVS; CDR2 reads FQNEAQ. This CDR3 is 15 amino acids long. Trimming removed 5 bases from V and 6 bases from J, with 16 bases in between. CDR3 in DNA: TGTGCCAGCAGCCGCCCGACTGGGGGGTCCGGGGAGCTGTTTTTT. Translating gives CASSRPTGGSGELFF. Filled out from reference TRBV7-8 and TRBJ2-2, the complete variable domain reads GAGVSQSPRYKVAKRGQDVALRCDPISGHVSLFWYQQALGQGPEFLTYFQNEAQLDKSGLPSDRFFAERPEGSVSTLKIQRTQQEDSAVYLCASSRPTGGSGELFFGEGSRLTVL.

The genes are TRBV12-3 or TRBV12-4 and TRBJ1-2; D is uncertain. V was cut by 6 bases and J by 2 bases, with 4 bases left in between. This CDR3 comprises 11 residues. CDR3 amino acids: CASRLNYGYTF. Here the CDR3 DNA reads TGTGCCAGCAGACTAAACTATGGCTACACCTTC.

The chain is built from TRBV23-1 and TRBJ1-6; TRBD1 agrees at 10 bases. TRBV23-1 has ORF status, its function being uncertain. The CDR3 consists of 18 residues. Unmatched junction bases numbered 7, after V lost 4 bases and J lost 1 base. Written as DNA, the CDR3 is TGCGCCAGCAGTCGGCGACAGGGGGCCCTATCCTATAATTCACCCCTCCACTTT. Protein sequence: CASSRRQGALSYNSPLHF.

The sample holds one count of this clone. The chain couples TRBV19 to TRBJ1-2; D remains ambiguous. CDR1 is LNHDA, CDR2 SQIVND, per germline (reference sequence). Trimming stripped 7 bases from V and 6 bases from J, with 15 bases between. The CDR3 has 13 amino acids. CDR3 residues: CASNLDSFHGYTF. DNA for the CDR3: TGTGCCAGTAATTTAGACTCCTTTCATGGCTACACCTTC.

The V gene is TRBV7-2, the J gene TRBJ2-3; 7 nucleotides align to TRBD2. J lost 4 bases, V lost 6 bases, and 16 bases had no gene match. The CDR3 loop spans 17 amino acids. Germline loops: CDR1 SGHTA, CDR2 FQGNSA. The CDR3 sequence is CASSRGLGSGTADTQYF. CDR3 coding DNA: TGTGCCAGCAGTCGGGGGTTAGGGAGCGGGACGGCAGATACGCAGTATTTT.

This clone was seen once. This sequence joins TRBV4-1 and TRBJ2-5, with 8 bases aligning to TRBD2. V was clipped by 0 bases and J by 5 bases; unmatched bases: 17. The germline CDR1 and CDR2 sequences are MGHRA and YSYEKL. The CDR3 is made up of 19 amino acids. The CDR3 DNA reads TGCGCCAGCAGCCAAGATGTCCCCAGCGGGAGTGGGACCTGGGAGACCCAGTACTTC. The encoded protein is CASSQDVPSGSGTWETQYF.

This CDR3 is CASSLERGIGELFF. CDR3 nucleotide sequence: TGCGCCAGCAGCTTGGAGCGGGGGATCGGGGAGCTGTTTTTT. J is TRBJ2-2 and V is TRBV5-1, with 8 bases that match TRBD2. This CDR3 is built from 14 residues. Germline lookup yields CDR1 SGHRS and CDR2 YFSETQ. V shed 0 bases and J 7 bases; nucleotides not matched to a gene: 2.

Only a few counts were recorded for this clone. This chain uses TRBV5-8 with TRBJ2-1; 11 nucleotides align to TRBD2. V lost 4 bases and J lost 3; bases outside the gene matches: 6. Germline V gives CDR1 SGHTS, CDR2 YDEGEE. There are 16 residues in the CDR3. The DNA for the CDR3 is TGTGCCAGCAGCACGGGACTAGCGGTTAACTACAATGAGCAGTTCTTC. Translated: CASSTGLAVNYNEQFF.

The chain links TRBV28 to TRBJ2-2; 8 bases line up with TRBD1. The CDR3 loop spans 16 amino acids. V shed 5 bases, J shed 7 bases, and the junction held 12 bases outside the gene matches. Germline loops: CDR1 MDHEN, CDR2 SYDVKM. The CDR3 is CASSRPGQVSGGELFF. The CDR3 DNA sequence: TGTGCCAGCAGTCGTCCGGGACAGGTTTCGGGCGGGGAGCTGTTTTTT.

V and J are TRBV2 and TRBJ1-1; D unresolved. The CDR3 extends over 16 amino acids. In germline, CDR1 is SNHLY, CDR2 FYNNEI. Trimming removed 4 bases from V and 1 base from J, with 16 bases in between. CDR3 sequence: CASSALRSTANTEAFF. In DNA form, the CDR3 reads TGTGCCAGCAGTGCACTGCGCTCTACAGCGAACACTGAAGCTTTCTTT.

A single count supports this clone. This rearrangement joins TRBV7-9 to TRBJ2-1, with D possibly matching TRBD1 (6 bases). V lost 3 bases and J 6 bases, leaving 12 bases between the germline ends. The CDR3 spans 14 residues. Germline CDR1 SEHNR, CDR2 FQNEAQ (reference sequence). CDR3 DNA sequence: TGTGCCAGCAGCTTGGACAGAGCCGGCAATGAGCAGTTCTTC. Protein sequence: CASSLDRAGNEQFF.

The chain joins TRBV18 to TRBJ2-1, with D possibly being TRBD2 (5 bases). Germline-derived CDR1 and CDR2 are KGHSH and LQKENI. Trimming pared 6 bases from V and 1 base from J, leaving 16 bases between. The CDR3 is 16 residues long. The CDR3 DNA sequence: TGTGCCAGCTCTCATCGACGGGGAAGTTCCTACAATGAGCAGTTCTTC. This codes for CASSHRRGSSYNEQFF.

This clone was seen a handful of times. V and J are TRBV19 and TRBJ2-2; weak D call: TRBD2 (7 bases). The germline V and J ends were trimmed by 4 bases and 4 bases, with 16 bases remaining between them. CDR3 size: 16 residues. The V gene's germline CDR1 is LNHDA and CDR2 SQIVND (reference sequence). CDR3 sequence reads: CASSTRGGLTTGELFF. The DNA of the CDR3 is TGTGCCAGTAGTACCCGAGGGGGACTAACCACCGGGGAGCTGTTTTTT.

The chain employs TRBV30 and TRBJ2-2; 10 bases are shared with TRBD1. V was clipped by 3 bases and J by 3 bases; unmatched bases: 4. CDR1 and CDR2 (germline): GTSNPN, SVGIG (reference sequence). The CDR3 spans 15 residues. The CDR3 bases are TGTGCCTGGAGCCGGGGGACAGGGGACACCGGGGAGCTGTTTTTT. It yields the protein CAWSRGTGDTGELFF.

The chain recombines TRBV19 with TRBJ1-1; D unclear. V was trimmed by 10 bases and J by 3 bases, leaving 9 bases between them. Germline V gives CDR1 LNHDA, CDR2 SQIVND (reference sequence). CDR3 length: 11 amino acids. The chain's CDR3 is CATNRYTEAFF. CDR3 in DNA: TGTGCCACTAACAGATACACTGAAGCTTTCTTT.

The CDR3 DNA sequence: TGTGCCAGCAGCATCGGACAGGGGCCAGCTTTCTTT. Translated, it gives CASSIGQGPAFF. The chain employs TRBV11-2 and TRBJ1-1, with 9 bases fitting TRBD1. CDR3 size: 12 residues. Germline V lookup: CDR1 SGHAT, CDR2 FQNNGV. With 5 bases clipped from V and 10 bases from J, the junction kept 5 bases outside the gene matches.

The chain combines TRBV18 with TRBJ1-1, with a tentative D call TRBD1 (5 bases). CDR1 KGHSH and CDR2 LQKENI come from the germline V gene. This CDR3 spans 15 amino acids. V was trimmed by 6 bases and J by 2 bases, leaving 16 bases between them. Written as DNA, the CDR3 is TGTGCCAGCTCCCCAGCAAGGACAACAAACACTGAAGCTTTCTTT. As protein: CASSPARTTNTEAFF.

The V and J genes are TRBV10-1 and TRBJ1-2, with D possibly TRBD1 on 5 matching bases. The germline V gene encodes CDR1 WNHNN and CDR2 SYGVQD (reference sequence). The CDR3 has 13 residues. Trimming cost V 5 bases and J 1 base, with 8 bases left between them. The CDR3 nucleotides read TGCGCCAGCAGTCATGACAGTAACTATGGCTACACCTTC. This translates into CASSHDSNYGYTF.

The chain links TRBV9 to TRBJ2-3; 8 bases are shared with TRBD2. Looked up from germline, CDR1 is SGDLS and CDR2 is YYNGEE. This CDR3 has 16 amino acids. V lost 0 bases to trimming and J lost 2 bases; unmatched junction nucleotides: 5. The CDR3 DNA follows: TGTGCCAGCAGCGTAGGGACTAGCCAATACACAGATACGCAGTATTTT. Protein: CASSVGTSQYTDTQYF.

J is TRBJ2-5 and V is TRBV18, with 8 bases lining up with TRBD2. Germline loops: CDR1 KGHSH, CDR2 LQKENI. Trimming at V came to 3 bases and at J to 5 bases, leaving 8 bases not matched to a gene. The CDR3 loop spans 15 amino acids. This CDR3 reads CASSPREGRYETQYF. CDR3 DNA: TGTGCCAGCTCACCCCGGGAGGGGAGGTACGAGACCCAGTACTTC. Using reference TRBV18 and TRBJ2-5 for the parts outside the CDR3, the full variable domain is NAGVMQNPRHLVRRRGQEARLRCSPMKGHSHVYWYRQLPEEGLKFMVYLQKENIIDESGMPKERFSAEFPKEGPSILRIQQVVRGDSAAYFCASSPREGRYETQYFGPGTRLLVL.

The V call is TRBV12-3 or TRBV12-4, the J call TRBJ2-1; D call uncertain. Trimming removed 0 bases from V and 7 bases from J, with 7 bases in between. This CDR3 is built from 13 residues. This CDR3 is CASSLADLNEQFF. The CDR3 DNA sequence: TGTGCCAGCAGTTTAGCTGACTTGAATGAGCAGTTCTTC.

The chain employs TRBV7-9 and TRBJ1-3; D perhaps matches TRBD1 (6 bases). This CDR3 has 17 residues. With 1 base removed from V and 0 bases from J, the gap between germline ends came to 13 bases. CDR1 SEHNR and CDR2 FQNEAQ come from the germline V gene (reference sequence). CDR3 DNA sequence: TGTGCCAGCAGCTTAGACCAGGGGCTACCCTCTGGAAACACCATATATTTT. Its protein is CASSLDQGLPSGNTIYF.

The gene calls are TRBV28 and TRBJ2-7; 10 nucleotides match TRBD2. This CDR3 region has 16 residues. Per the germline V gene, CDR1 is MDHEN and CDR2 is SYDVKM. With V trimmed by 1 base and J by 3 bases, 6 bases remained unmatched. The CDR3 loop is CASSLLSGRDYYEQYF. The CDR3 DNA is TGTGCCAGCAGTTTATTGAGCGGGAGGGACTACTACGAGCAGTACTTC.

V and J are TRBV5-1 and TRBJ2-1, with 13 positions matching TRBD2. The CDR3 loop spans 15 amino acids. With V trimmed by 4 bases and J by 9 bases, 7 bases remained unmatched. Germline assignment: CDR1 SGHRS and CDR2 YFSETQ. The CDR3 sequence: CASSLGLAGDGEQFF. The CDR3 DNA follows: TGCGCCAGCAGCCTTGGACTAGCGGGAGACGGTGAGCAGTTCTTC.

V gene TRBV15 combines with J gene TRBJ1-1; maybe TRBD1 (6 bases). Germline CDR1 is LNHNV and CDR2 is YYDKDF (reference sequence). The length of the CDR3 is 15 residues. Trimming took 5 bases from V and 1 from J, leaving 14 bases between them. The CDR3 DNA reads TGTGCCACCAGCTATACGGACAGATCGAACACTGAAGCTTTCTTT. It codes for CATSYTDRSNTEAFF.

This clone was detected once. This chain links TRBV12-3 or TRBV12-4 with TRBJ2-7; 8 nucleotides align to TRBD1. The junction had 6 bases not matched to a gene; V was cut back by 5 bases and J by 6 bases. The CDR3 sequence is 13 residues long. CDR3 nucleotides: TGTGCCAGCAGTCAACAGGGACAGGCCGAGCAGTACTTC. Protein: CASSQQGQAEQYF.

V and J are TRBV9 and TRBJ2-7; 7 bases are a match to TRBD2. Germline V gene data show CDR1 as SGDLS and CDR2 as YYNGEE. The CDR3 loop spans 12 amino acids. V trimming: 4 bases; J trimming: 10 bases; junction bases outside the gene matches: 8. Written as DNA, the CDR3 is TGTGCCAGCAGCCCAGATGGCGGGAGTCAGTACTTC. Translating it yields CASSPDGGSQYF.

The rearrangement uses TRBV5-5 and TRBJ1-1; D not certain. Trimming stripped 4 bases from V and 6 bases from J, with 16 bases between. Germline lookup yields CDR1 SGHKS and CDR2 YYEKEE (reference sequence). The CDR3 spans 14 residues. The chain's CDR3 is CASSHDAGKSEAFF. CDR3 sequence (DNA): TGTGCCAGCAGCCACGACGCGGGGAAATCTGAAGCTTTCTTT.